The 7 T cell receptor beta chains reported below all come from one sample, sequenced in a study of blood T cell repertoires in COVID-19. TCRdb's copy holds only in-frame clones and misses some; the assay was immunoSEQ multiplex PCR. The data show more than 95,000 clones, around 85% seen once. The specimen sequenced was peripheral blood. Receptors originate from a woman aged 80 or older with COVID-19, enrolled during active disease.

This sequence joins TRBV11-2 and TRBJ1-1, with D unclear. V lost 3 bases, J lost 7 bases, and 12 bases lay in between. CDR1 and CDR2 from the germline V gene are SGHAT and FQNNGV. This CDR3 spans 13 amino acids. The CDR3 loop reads CASSFAISGEAFF. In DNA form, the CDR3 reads TGTGCCAGCAGCTTCGCCATATCGGGTGAAGCTTTCTTT.

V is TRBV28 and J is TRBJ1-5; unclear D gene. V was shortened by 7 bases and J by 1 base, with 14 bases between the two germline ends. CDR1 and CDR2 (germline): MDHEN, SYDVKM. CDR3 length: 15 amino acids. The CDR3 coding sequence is TGTGCCAGCACCTTCCTAGGCGAAAGCAATCAGCCCCAGCATTTT. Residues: CASTFLGESNQPQHF.

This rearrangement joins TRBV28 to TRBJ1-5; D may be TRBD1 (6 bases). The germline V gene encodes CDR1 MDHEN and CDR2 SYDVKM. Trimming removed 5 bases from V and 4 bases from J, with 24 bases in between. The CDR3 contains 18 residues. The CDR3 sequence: CASSLLQGPRMFNQPQHF. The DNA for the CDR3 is TGTGCCAGCAGTCTACTACAGGGTCCACGTATGTTTAATCAGCCCCAGCATTTT.

The CDR3 DNA reads as TGCGCCAGCAGCTTGGATTATTATAACTATGGCTACACCTTC. Translation: CASSLDYYNYGYTF. The chain employs TRBV5-1 and TRBJ1-2, with D unclear. This CDR3 contains 14 residues. Germline lookup yields CDR1 SGHRS and CDR2 YFSETQ. V shed 0 bases and J shed 1 base, with 7 bases lying between them.

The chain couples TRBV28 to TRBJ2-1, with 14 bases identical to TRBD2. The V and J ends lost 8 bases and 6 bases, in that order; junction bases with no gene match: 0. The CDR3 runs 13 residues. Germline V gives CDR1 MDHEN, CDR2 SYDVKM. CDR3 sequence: CASGLAGGNEQFF. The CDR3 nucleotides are TGTGCCAGCGGACTAGCGGGAGGCAATGAGCAGTTCTTC.

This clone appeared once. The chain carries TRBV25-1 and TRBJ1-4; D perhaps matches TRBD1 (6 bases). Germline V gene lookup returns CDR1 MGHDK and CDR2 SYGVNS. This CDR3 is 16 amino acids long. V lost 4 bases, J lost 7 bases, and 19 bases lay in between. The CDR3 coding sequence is TGTGCCAGCAGTGTGGGGGCCCTCGCGCAAAGTGAAAAACTGTTTTTT. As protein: CASSVGALAQSEKLFF.

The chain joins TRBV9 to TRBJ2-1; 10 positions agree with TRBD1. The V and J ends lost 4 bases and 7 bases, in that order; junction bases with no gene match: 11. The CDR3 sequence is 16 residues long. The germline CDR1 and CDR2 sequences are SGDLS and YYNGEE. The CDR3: CASSLRGDRGYNEQFF. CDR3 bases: TGTGCCAGCAGCCTGAGGGGGGACAGGGGATATAATGAGCAGTTCTTC.